Reported below is one T cell receptor beta chain. Its antigen remains unidentified. Base qualities are missing; no much larger clone stands one base away. This sample was taken from a study of cytotoxic CD8 clonotypes in ibrutinib-treated CLL (dated by TCRdb to the early 2020s). Study-wide context: The cohort included more than 14 treatment-naive and roughly 10 relapsed/refractory patients; roughly 17 were IGHV unmutated. Responses were partial in roughly 24 patients and complete in 2; after median around 72 months follow-up, approximately 15 stayed in remission and roughly twelve progressed. Samples averaged about 260,000 productive templates and 90,000 to 95,000 productive rearrangements. Cryopreserved peripheral blood mononuclear cells were collected at three points: before therapy, at response, and at either sustained remission or disease progression. Response samples were taken after a median of approximately 12 months on treatment, ranging from about 6 to 36 months. Of the 86 participants in the trial, about 26 had longitudinal samples available. Points the paper makes about the study in general: At baseline, clonality was higher than in age-matched healthy donors and showed a strong correlation with circulating CD8+ T-cell counts. Sampling times were not matched between patients in sustained remission and patients whose disease was progressing, and lymph node repertoires were not examined. Clonality increased at ibrutinib response, stayed stable in sustained remission, and fell back toward baseline at progression. Public clonotypes were rare and either shrank or stayed stable during treatment, and the rise in clonality at ibrutinib response reflected expansion of private clonotypes.

On a MiSeq, deep resolution sequencing aimed for a depth between 1 in 1 million and 1 in 200,000 T cells, with each clonotype covered 10x on average. TCR beta libraries were generated with the immunoSEQ hsTCRB Kit. The original pipeline was this. Data were analyzed with ImmunoSEQ Data Assistant and ImmunoSEQ Analyzer, with V, D and J genes assigned per IMGT definitions. Clonality, which ranges from 0 to 1, was calculated by subtracting the normalized Shannon entropy of productive rearrangement frequencies from one. Only overrepresented clonotypes making up at least 0.05% of the repertoire of each patient were included in the public clonotype analysis. Repertoires from about a dozen age-matched healthy donors in immuneACCESS were used as clonality controls. TCRdb obtained this table from immuneACCESS and retained in-frame rearrangements with V and J assigned. These tables miss some clones; where compared with another copy, unresolved V genes account for less than half of the shortfall, and the remainder is unexplained. V and J calls and clone size are as listed in that table; D and trimming were resolved from the DNA. The sample yields some 19,000 clones; over 70% were counted once. The top ten constitute roughly 5.8% of the sample.

For TCR beta library preparation, about 2 micrograms of genomic DNA was extracted from cryopreserved PBMCs. Longitudinal blood samples from CLL patients on ibrutinib monotherapy were analyzed using high-throughput TCR beta sequencing. The patients took part in an open-label, single-center phase 2 trial of ibrutinib monotherapy. Trimming at the junction amounts to 5 bases on V and 9 bases on J, and the germline ends lie 7 bases apart. Counted from cysteine to phenylalanine, this CDR3 has 11 amino acids. The only DNA kept is the CDR3, 33 bases in frame from the first base. CDR1 and CDR2, per the germline V gene, are MNHEY and SVGAGI.

This TCR was recovered from a human donor with chronic lymphocytic leukemia. The chain links TRBV6-5 with TRBJ2-2; there is no confident call for the D gene. The sample consisted of PBMCs, taken before ibrutinib treatment. The DNA sequence is as follows: TGTGCCAGCAGTCCCCTCCGGGAGCTGTTTTTT. This is translated as CASSPLRELFF.